This T cell receptor (beta chain) came from a study of cytomegalovirus exposure and HLA in healthy donors. PCR amplification relied on 60 Vbeta primers (plus 13 Jbeta primers). Libraries were prepared by immunoSEQ multiplex PCR; TCRdb keeps only in-frame clonotypes and omits some of them. Among 150,000 to 200,000 clones listed, about 77% were seen once. The CDR3 length is 16 residues. In germline, CDR1 is MDHEN, CDR2 SYDVKM. J was trimmed by 5 bases and V by 6 bases; bases with no gene match: 11. A remark on this clone: Its antigen is currently unknown.

General study results and limits: Some highly shared sequence variants likely arose as a pipeline artifact. Researchers reported in a later analysis that a missense DCLRE1C variant was tied to TCR beta V- and J-gene trimming. Across donors, most TCRs were seen rarely, yet some public ones were widespread. Some segments of the V type, notably TRBV6-2 and TRBV6-3, were excluded as indistinguishable.

Source material: PBMCs. This sequence joins TRBV28 and TRBJ2-5; 11 bases agree with TRBD2. The receptor was derived from a woman aged 25 to 39 in good health and CMV-seropositive. CDR3 protein: CASRLPVAGGWETQYF. Written as DNA, the CDR3 is TGTGCCAGCAGACTTCCAGTAGCGGGAGGGTGGGAGACCCAGTACTTC.